Listed below are T cell receptor beta chains from one sample, sequenced in a study of T-cell memory formation after mild COVID-19. A single record per CDR3 protein comes from TCRdb applying MiXCR to the 5' RACE reads. The data show about 560,000 distinct CDR3 sequences, with approximately 15% seen just once and about 7.4% held by the top ten. Sequencing input: PBMCs or a T cell subset sorted from them (not recorded which). The receptors here all came from an adult woman who had mild COVID-19 (a few samples of this study predate the infection). Cell type and time point are not known. Each CDR3 is given with its conserved first and last residue. The order of the fields is V gene, D gene, clone size, J gene, CDR3 DNA, CDR3 protein. A D gene is named only where the DNA matches it firmly. The size entry is marked missing in some rows and otherwise reads once, few, many or a size class.

v_call: TRBV20-1; d_call: .; clone_size: few; j_call: TRBJ1-5; cdr3_nt: TGCAGTGCTAGAGGTGAGGGGCCGGGCAATCAGCCCCAGCATTTT; cdr3_aa: CSARGEGPGNQPQHF
v_call: TRBV7-9; d_call: .; clone_size: .; j_call: TRBJ2-7; cdr3_nt: TGTGCCAGCAGCCCCCTAGACGTACCGGGCTACGAGCAGTACTTC; cdr3_aa: CASSPLDVPGYEQYF
v_call: TRBV7-2; d_call: .; clone_size: .; j_call: TRBJ2-3; cdr3_nt: TGTGCCTCCTCTCTTGACCCCCTCGGGACACAAAGCACAGATACGCAGTATTTT; cdr3_aa: CASSLDPLGTQSTDTQYF
v_call: TRBV20-1; d_call: .; clone_size: .; j_call: TRBJ2-7; cdr3_nt: TGCAGTGCTAGAGTGGCGGGATCCCACGATCAGTACTTC; cdr3_aa: CSARVAGSHDQYF
v_call: TRBV19; d_call: TRBD1; clone_size: few; j_call: TRBJ2-7; cdr3_nt: TGTGCCAGTAGTCAAATGACAGGGGGCTCGTACGAGCAGTACTTC; cdr3_aa: CASSQMTGGSYEQYF
v_call: TRBV7-9; d_call: .; clone_size: few; j_call: TRBJ2-7; cdr3_nt: TGTGCCAGCAGCTTAGGGTCCATCTACGAGCAGTACTTC; cdr3_aa: CASSLGSIYEQYF
v_call: TRBV4-1; d_call: .; clone_size: few; j_call: TRBJ2-2; cdr3_nt: TGCGCCAGCAGCCCGCTGGGGCTCGTCGGGGAGCTGTTTTTT; cdr3_aa: CASSPLGLVGELFF
v_call: TRBV6-5; d_call: .; clone_size: .; j_call: TRBJ1-6; cdr3_nt: TGTGCCAGCCGGGGAAATTCACCCCTCCACTTT; cdr3_aa: CASRGNSPLHF
v_call: TRBV4-2; d_call: .; clone_size: .; j_call: TRBJ2-1; cdr3_nt: TGTGCCAGCAGCCAAGATAACGACCGGGATGTACGGAATGAGCAGTTCTTC; cdr3_aa: CASSQDNDRDVRNEQFF
v_call: TRBV9; d_call: .; clone_size: .; j_call: TRBJ2-3; cdr3_nt: TGTGCCAGCAGCGTAGGCGCGGGTCTCGCCACAGATACGCAGTATTTT; cdr3_aa: CASSVGAGLATDTQYF
v_call: TRBV5-1; d_call: .; clone_size: few; j_call: TRBJ1-2; cdr3_nt: TGCGCCAGCAGCTTGACAGGGTGGTCTGTCTATGGCTACACCTTC; cdr3_aa: CASSLTGWSVYGYTF
v_call: TRBV19; d_call: .; clone_size: few; j_call: TRBJ1-1; cdr3_nt: TGTGCCAGTAGTACCCGGGAAGGGAACACTGAAGCTTTCTTT; cdr3_aa: CASSTREGNTEAFF
v_call: TRBV18; d_call: TRBD1; clone_size: .; j_call: TRBJ2-7; cdr3_nt: TGTGCCAGCTCACCACCGGGACAGTTAGTCGCCTACGAGCAGTACTTC; cdr3_aa: CASSPPGQLVAYEQYF
v_call: TRBV2; d_call: .; clone_size: few; j_call: TRBJ2-7; cdr3_nt: TGTGCCAGCAGCGAAACCGGGACAGGGACTAGATACGAGCAGTACTTC; cdr3_aa: CASSETGTGTRYEQYF
v_call: TRBV3-1; d_call: TRBD1; clone_size: few; j_call: TRBJ1-4; cdr3_nt: TGTGCCAGCAGCTCAGGGGGCGCTTCCAGTGAAAAACTGTTTTTT; cdr3_aa: CASSSGGASSEKLFF
v_call: TRBV4-1; d_call: .; clone_size: .; j_call: TRBJ1-3; cdr3_nt: TGCGCCAGCAGCCCCACCAGGGGATATGGAAACACCATATATTTT; cdr3_aa: CASSPTRGYGNTIYF
v_call: TRBV4-2; d_call: TRBD2; clone_size: .; j_call: TRBJ2-7; cdr3_nt: TGTGCCAGCAGCCAAGTACCGGTGACTAGCGGCACCTACGAGCAGTACTTC; cdr3_aa: CASSQVPVTSGTYEQYF